The clone carrying this T cell receptor beta chain was detected ten times or more. Antigen: not known. The sample originates from a study of T cell repertoires in cytomegalovirus infection. General observations from the study: The response measured ex vivo was dominated by TCR beta clonotypes (HLA-C-restricted and CMV-specific). Cumulated frequencies of public TCR beta families served to identify carriers of CMV plus the relevant HLA.

TCRdb re-called the reads with MiXCR, one entry per CDR3 protein. This table holds hundreds of thousands of distinct CDR3 sequences, roughly a third found once. The junction had 17 bases not matched to a gene; V was cut back by 1 base and J by 1 base. The CDR3 length is 21 residues. The germline CDR1 and CDR2 sequences are SGHVS and FNYEAQ. The V and J genes are TRBV7-6 and TRBJ2-1, with 9 bases identical to TRBD2. Here the sequenced sample was cultured PBMCs, taken from culture after CMV antigen stimulation. The TCR comes from a human donor in good health (CMV status not recorded). Some clones in this sample may be carry-over from other donors' samples. CDR3 sequence (DNA): TGTGCCAGCAGCTTAGGTCGGGGGGTGGCTAGCGGGATCGTGTCCTACAATGAGCAGTTCTTC. Its translation: CASSLGRGVASGIVSYNEQFF.